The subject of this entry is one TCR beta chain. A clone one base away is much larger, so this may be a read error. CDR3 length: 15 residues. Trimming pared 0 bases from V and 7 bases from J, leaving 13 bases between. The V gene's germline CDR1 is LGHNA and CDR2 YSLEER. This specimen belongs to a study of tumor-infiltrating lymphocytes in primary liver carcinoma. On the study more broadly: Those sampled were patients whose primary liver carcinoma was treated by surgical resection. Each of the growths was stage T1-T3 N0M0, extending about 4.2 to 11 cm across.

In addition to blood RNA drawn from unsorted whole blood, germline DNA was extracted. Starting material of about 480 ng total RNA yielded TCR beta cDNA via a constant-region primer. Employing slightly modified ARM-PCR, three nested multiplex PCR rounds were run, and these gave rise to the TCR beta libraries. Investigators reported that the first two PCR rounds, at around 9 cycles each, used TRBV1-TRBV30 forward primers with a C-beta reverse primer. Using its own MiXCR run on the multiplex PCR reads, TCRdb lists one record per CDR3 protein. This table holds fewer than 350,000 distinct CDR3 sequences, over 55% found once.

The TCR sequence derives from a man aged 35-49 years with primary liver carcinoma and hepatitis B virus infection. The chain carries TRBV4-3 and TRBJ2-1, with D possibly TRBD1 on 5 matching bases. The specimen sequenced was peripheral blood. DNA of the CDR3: TGCGCCAGCAGCCAAGAGGGGCACGGCCTAAATGAGCAGTTCTTC. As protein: CASSQEGHGLNEQFF.